The present T cell receptor beta chain was sequenced within a study of T cell responses to AZD1222 COVID-19 vaccine. About this clone itself: Its specificity is not known.

This CDR3 region has 13 residues. V shed 5 bases and J shed 1 base, with 9 bases lying between them. CDR1 is LNHNV and CDR2 is YYDKDF in the germline V gene (reference sequence). Sequenced by immunoSEQ multiplex PCR; TCRdb stores in-frame clones only, minus some. The data show 90,000 to 150,000 clones, 87% seen once. Study-level points and caveats: Across the whole spike, CD4 TCRs peaked at regions 160-218 and 743-854.

The starting material was peripheral blood, obtained on day 0 of AZD1222 vaccination. This receptor was identified in an adult in good health. The V and J genes are TRBV15 and TRBJ2-7; tentatively, D is TRBD1 (6 bases). The CDR3 region has the DNA TGTGCCACCAGCCCAGGGACATCCTACGAGCAGTACTTC. This gives the protein CATSPGTSYEQYF.